These 31 T cell receptor beta chains were sequenced from one sample in a study of breast tumors, draining lymph nodes, adjacent tissues. TCRdb reanalysed the multiplex PCR reads using MiXCR and keeps one entry per CDR3 protein. The sample yields 160,000 or so distinct CDR3 sequences, 30% to 35% seen once. The lymph nodes were axillary draining lymph nodes from breast cancer patients. Sequencing was performed on axillary lymph node tissue. Source of these receptors: a female donor with breast cancer. Some clones in this sample may be carry-over from other donors' samples.

This clonotype was seen only a few times. The J gene is TRBJ1-1, the V gene TRBV11-2; no definite D call. The CDR3 extends over 13 amino acids. V was pared by 2 bases and J by 4 bases, with 8 bases between. Germline CDR1 SGHAT, CDR2 FQNNGV. The CDR3 is CASSLMVGTEAFF. CDR3 nucleotide sequence: TGTGCCAGCAGCTTAATGGTTGGCACTGAAGCTTTCTTT. Full variable domain (rest looked up from reference TRBV11-2 and TRBJ1-1): EAGVAQSPRYKIIEKRQSVAFWCNPISGHATLYWYQQILGQGPKLLIQFQNNGVVDDSQLPKDRFSAERLKGVDSTLKIQPAKLEDSAVYLCASSLMVGTEAFFGQGTRLTVV.

Worth noting for this clonotype: Sequence at one end of the junction differs from germline and may be a read error. The CDR3 sequence: CASSLLTGRFNSPLHF. CDR3 in DNA: TGCGCCAGCAGCCTCCTCACGGGGCGGTTTAATTCACCCCTCCACTTT. The rearrangement links TRBV3-1 to TRBJ1-6; D is possibly TRBD1 (5 bases). The CDR3 runs to 16 residues. The germline gives CDR1 LGHDT, CDR2 YNNKEL (reference sequence). Full variable domain (outside the CDR3, taken from reference TRBV3-1 and TRBJ1-6): DTAVSQTPKYLVTQMGNDKSIKCEQNLGHDTMYWYKQDSKKFLKIMFSYNNKELIINETVPNRFSPKSPDKAHLNLHINSLELGDSAVYFCASSLLTGRFNSPLHFGNGTRLTVT.

This clonotype was recorded at least ten times. V is TRBV4-3 and J is TRBJ2-1; 7 bases match TRBD2. From germline, CDR1 is LGHNA and CDR2 YSLEER. CDR3 length: 14 residues. V shed 6 bases, J shed 2 bases, and the junction held 4 bases outside the gene matches. CDR3 residues: CASSHGTTYNEQFF. The CDR3 nucleotides are TGCGCCAGCAGTCACGGGACTACCTACAATGAGCAGTTCTTC.

This clonotype has just a few counts. The chain links TRBV10-3 to TRBJ1-1, with D possibly TRBD1 on 6 matching bases. The CDR3 loop spans 13 amino acids. Germline V gene data show CDR1 as ENHRY and CDR2 as SYGVKD. Trimming stripped 8 bases from V and 5 bases from J, with 15 bases between. CDR3 loop: CAIGRGEDTEAFF. CDR3 nucleotide sequence: TGTGCCATCGGGAGGGGGGAAGATACTGAAGCTTTCTTT.

Regarding this clonotype: A much larger clone differs from this one at a single base, so this may be a read error. This sequence joins TRBV5-6 and TRBJ1-2; 8 positions match TRBD1. Trimming removed 5 bases from V and 14 bases from J; junction bases left unmatched: 14. The CDR3 sequence is 13 residues long. Germline V gene sequence: CDR1 SGHDT, CDR2 YYEEEE. CDR3 amino acids: CASRRTGSISETF. For the CDR3, the DNA is TGTGCCAGCAGGCGGACAGGGTCGATTTCAGAGACCTTC.

Details on this clonotype: A much larger clone is a single base away; this may be a read error. V is TRBV6-2 or TRBV6-3 and J is TRBJ1-2; D gene ambiguous. CDR1 and CDR2 (germline): MNHEY, SVGEGT. The CDR3 is 15 residues long. Written as DNA, the CDR3 is TGTGCCAGCATCAAGGCAGCCCGATATAACTATGGCTACGCCTTC. Translating it yields CASIKAARYNYGYAF.

The chain carries TRBV9 and TRBJ2-3, with 12 bases identical to TRBD2. V shed 0 bases, J shed 6 bases, and the junction held 2 bases outside the gene matches. This CDR3 has 15 residues. Germline V gene lookup returns CDR1 SGDLS and CDR2 YYNGEE. The CDR3 reads CASSVGLAGGDTQYF. DNA of the CDR3: TGTGCCAGCAGCGTAGGTCTAGCGGGAGGGGATACGCAGTATTTT. Full variable domain (rest looked up from reference TRBV9 and TRBJ2-3): DSGVTQTPKHLITATGQRVTLRCSPRSGDLSVYWYQQSLDQGLQFLIQYYNGEERAKGNILERFSAQQFPDLHSELNLSSLELGDSALYFCASSVGLAGGDTQYFGPGTRLTVL.

In this sample, this clonotype turned up many times. This chain uses TRBV5-1 with TRBJ2-3, with D tentatively TRBD2 (5 bases). The CDR3 length is 14 residues. Trimming removed 3 bases from V and 4 bases from J, with 12 bases in between. The germline V gene encodes CDR1 SGHRS and CDR2 YFSETQ. Here the CDR3 DNA reads TGCGCCAGCAGCTCAGCGGAAGGTCCAGATACGCAGTATTTT. It yields the protein CASSSAEGPDTQYF.

This clonotype appeared many times. CDR3 amino acids: CASSFLAGAFF. The CDR3 bases are TGTGCCAGCAGCTTCCTAGCGGGTGCGTTCTTC. The chain is built from TRBV7-3 and TRBJ2-1; 8 bases line up with TRBD2. This CDR3 is built from 11 residues. Germline CDR1 and CDR2: SGHTA and FQGTGA. V lost 3 bases, J lost 15 bases, and 4 bases stayed unmatched. The variable domain in full, completed from reference TRBV7-3 and TRBJ2-1, reads GAGVSQTPSNKVTEKGKYVELRCDPISGHTALYWYRQSLGQGPEFLIYFQGTGAADDSGLPNDRFFAVRPEGSVSTLKIQRTERGDSAVYLCASSFLAGAFFGPGTRLTVL.

This clonotype has at least ten counts. The V gene is TRBV4-2, the J gene TRBJ2-2, with 7 bases that match TRBD1. CDR1 is LGHNA and CDR2 is YNFKEQ in the germline V gene. This CDR3 has 16 amino acids. V was pared by 0 bases and J by 3 bases, with 4 bases of the junction left unmatched. CDR3 coding DNA: TGTGCCAGCAGCCAAGACGAACAGGGGTACACCGGGGAGCTGTTTTTT. This sequence encodes CASSQDEQGYTGELFF.

Comment on this clonotype: A much larger clone is a single base away; this may be a read error. The chain links TRBV7-6 to TRBJ2-1, with 10 nucleotides matching TRBD2. Germline V CDR1 and CDR2: SGHVS, FNYEAQ. The CDR3 is 15 amino acids. CDR3 sequence: CASSQTSGFYNGQFF. The CDR3 nucleotides read TGTGCCAGCAGCCAGACTAGCGGGTTCTACAATGGGCAGTTCTTC.

In the case of this clonotype: This CDR3 is missing its conserved last phenylalanine or tryptophan, likely due to a read error. Because the CDR3's place on the DNA is in doubt, the DNA is left out and the CDR3 is given as listed by TCRdb. The chain joins TRBV5-1 to TRBJ1-4; TRBD1, the table's D call, lacks a check against the DNA. Germline V lookup: CDR1 SGHRS, CDR2 YFSETQ. The CDR3 contains 8 residues when both ends are counted. The CDR3: CASSGYRV.

The J gene is TRBJ1-6, the V gene TRBV10-2; no reliable D call. The CDR3 totals 12 residues. From germline, CDR1 is WSHSY and CDR2 SAAADI. V gave up 8 bases and J gave up 10 bases, with 12 bases separating them. For the CDR3, the DNA is TGCGCCAGCGGTGTGTTCAGGTCACCCCTCCACTTT. Translation gives CASGVFRSPLHF.

V is TRBV24-1 and J is TRBJ1-1, with D perhaps matching TRBD1 (6 bases). Trimming pared 4 bases from V and 5 bases from J, leaving 10 bases between. Germline CDR1 is KGHDR and CDR2 is SFDVKD. The CDR3 contains 13 residues. CDR3 bases: TGTGCCACCAGTGACCACGGACAGACTGAAGCTTTCTTT. Its translation is CATSDHGQTEAFF.

This clonotype was seen many times. CDR3: CSALSGGNYGYTF. CDR3 sequence (DNA): TGCAGTGCACTATCAGGGGGCAACTATGGCTACACCTTC. This sequence joins TRBV20-1 and TRBJ1-2; TRBD1 matches at 8 bases. Germline V lookup: CDR1 DFQATT, CDR2 SNEGSKA (reference sequence). This CDR3 spans 13 amino acids. V trimming: 6 bases; J trimming: 2 bases; junction bases outside the gene matches: 5.

In its sample, this clonotype was seen many times. V and J are TRBV4-1 and TRBJ2-7; 14 bases are a match to TRBD2. Germline assignment: CDR1 MGHRA and CDR2 YSYEKL. CDR3 size: 16 residues. J gave up 3 bases and V 4 bases, and 5 bases lay outside the gene matches. CDR3 sequence (DNA): TGCGCCAGCAGCCTCGGGACTAGCGGGAGAGGCTACGAGCAGTACTTC. Translation gives CASSLGTSGRGYEQYF.

There are many counts of this clonotype. The chain recombines TRBV30 with TRBJ1-2, with D hard to call. From germline, CDR1 is GTSNPN and CDR2 SVGIG (reference sequence). The CDR3 covers 12 residues. V was shortened by 3 bases and J by 8 bases, with 13 bases between the two germline ends. CDR3 nucleotides: TGTGCCTGGAGCCTAGCAGTGGGCGGCTACACCTTC. Translation gives CAWSLAVGGYTF. Complete variable domain (other parts from reference TRBV30 and TRBJ1-2): SQTIHQWPATLVQPVGSPLSLECTVEGTSNPNLYWYRQAAGRGLQLLFYSVGIGQISSEVPQNLSASRPQDRQFILSSKKLLLSDSGFYLCAWSLAVGGYTFGSGTRLTVV.

This clonotype came up many times. The CDR3 loop reads CSARVSRGNQPQHF. Written as DNA, the CDR3 is TGCAGTGCTAGGGTCTCTCGGGGCAATCAGCCCCAGCATTTT. The V call is TRBV20-1, the J call TRBJ1-5; no reliable D call. CDR3 length: 14 amino acids. Trimming shortened V by 3 bases and J by 2 bases, and 11 bases separated the two germline ends. The germline CDR1 and CDR2 sequences are DFQATT and SNEGSKA (reference sequence).

This clonotype was seen only a few times. This sequence may be a read error, since a much larger clone differs from it by one base. V and J are TRBV6-5 and TRBJ2-7, with 7 bases that match TRBD2. Germline V lookup: CDR1 MNHEY, CDR2 SVGAGI. This CDR3 is built from 14 residues. For the CDR3, the DNA is TGTGCCAGCAGTCACTCAGCGGGGTCTTACGAGCAGTACTTC. Translating gives CASSHSAGSYEQYF.

This rearrangement joins TRBV15 to TRBJ2-5; TRBD1 aligns across 7 bases. CDR1 LNHNV and CDR2 YYDKDF come from the germline V gene (reference sequence). Trimming took 1 base from V and 0 from J; bases not matched to a gene: 5. CDR3 length: 16 residues. Here the CDR3 DNA reads TGTGCCACCAGCAGAGTAGGGGGCCGTGACCAAGAGACCCAGTACTTC. This encodes CATSRVGGRDQETQYF.

This clonotype was detected many times. This chain connects TRBV9 to TRBJ2-1, with TRBD2 matching 11 bases. This CDR3 region has 15 residues. Germline CDR1 SGDLS, CDR2 YYNGEE. V shed 4 bases, J shed 7 bases, and the junction held 7 bases outside the gene matches. The CDR3 protein is CASSLVAGGENEQFF. The CDR3 DNA is TGTGCCAGCAGCTTGGTAGCGGGAGGGGAGAATGAGCAGTTCTTC.

This clonotype has only a few counts. V is TRBV28 and J is TRBJ2-4, with unresolved D. There are 13 residues in the CDR3. From germline, CDR1 is MDHEN and CDR2 SYDVKM. The V end was cut by 3 bases, the J end by 7 bases, with 10 bases between. CDR3 in amino acids: CASSFEDRNIQYF. In nucleotides, the CDR3 is TGTGCCAGCAGTTTCGAGGATCGGAACATTCAGTACTTC.

This clonotype was found many times. The rearrangement links TRBV6-5 to TRBJ2-1; 7 bases line up with TRBD2. Germline CDR1 reads MNHEY; CDR2 reads SVGAGI. This CDR3 has 12 amino acids. V shed 6 bases and J 7 bases; nucleotides not matched to a gene: 3. Here the CDR3 reads CASSPGGNEQFF. DNA of the CDR3: TGTGCCAGCAGCCCCGGGGGGAATGAGCAGTTCTTC.

This clonotype was observed many times. The V call is TRBV9, the J call TRBJ1-6; D remains ambiguous. V lost 0 bases, J lost 6 bases, and 10 bases lay in between. CDR1 and CDR2 from the germline V gene are SGDLS and YYNGEE. The CDR3 consists of 15 residues. As DNA, the CDR3 is TGTGCCAGCAGCGTAGGGCAGCTCGGTAATTCACCCCTCCACTTT. Residues: CASSVGQLGNSPLHF.

This clonotype has at least ten counts. This chain links TRBV27 with TRBJ2-7; 7 bases fit TRBD2. The trim removed 3 bases at V and 7 bases at J, leaving 12 bases unmatched. CDR3 length: 15 amino acids. Germline CDR1 reads MNHEY; CDR2 reads SMNVEV (reference sequence). The CDR3 sequence: CASSFPGTTVEEQYF. CDR3 sequence (DNA): TGTGCCAGCAGTTTTCCAGGGACTACGGTGGAAGAGCAGTACTTC.

This clonotype was seen repeatedly, ten times or more. This chain connects TRBV12-3 or TRBV12-4 to TRBJ2-5, with a possible D match to TRBD2 (6 bases). Trimming cost V 3 bases and J 4 bases, with 9 bases left between them. The CDR3 sequence is 13 residues long. CDR3 sequence reads: CASSFAGRETQYF. The CDR3 bases are TGTGCCAGCAGTTTCGCGGGGCGAGAGACCCAGTACTTC.

J is TRBJ1-1 and V is TRBV7-8; tentative D call: TRBD1 (6 bases). CDR3 length equals 15 residues. The germline V gene encodes CDR1 SGHVS and CDR2 FQNEAQ. V was pared by 0 bases and J by 6 bases, with 14 bases between. This CDR3 is CASSLAGRGVPEAFF. CDR3 sequence (DNA): TGTGCCAGCAGCTTAGCTGGCAGGGGTGTACCTGAAGCTTTCTTT. The variable domain in full, completed from reference TRBV7-8 and TRBJ1-1, reads GAGVSQSPRYKVAKRGQDVALRCDPISGHVSLFWYQQALGQGPEFLTYFQNEAQLDKSGLPSDRFFAERPEGSVSTLKIQRTQQEDSAVYLCASSLAGRGVPEAFFGQGTRLTVV.

This clonotype was observed at least ten times. The junction and the germline gene differ at one end; a read error may be behind it. The V gene is TRBV7-2, the J gene TRBJ2-3; TRBD2 aligns across 8 bases. The germline CDR1 and CDR2 sequences are SGHTA and FQGNSA. The CDR3 sequence is 17 residues long. The CDR3 sequence is CVSSLEASGRATDTQYF. CDR3 nucleotides: TGTGTCAGCAGCTTAGAGGCTAGCGGGCGCGCCACAGATACGCAGTATTTT.

There are many counts of this clonotype. This rearrangement joins TRBV30 to TRBJ2-6; TRBD1 matches at 7 bases. The CDR3 is 15 amino acids. V gave up 2 bases and J gave up 2 bases; unmatched junction bases: 3. Germline V gene data show CDR1 as GTSNPN and CDR2 as SVGIG (reference sequence). CDR3 amino acids: CAWSLRGPGANVLTF. In nucleotides, the CDR3 is TGTGCCTGGAGTCTTAGGGGGCCTGGGGCCAACGTCCTGACTTTC.

This clonotype has only a few counts. The chain combines TRBV27 with TRBJ2-3; D is ambiguous. Trimming left V 2 bases short and J 2 bases short, with 11 bases between. Germline CDR1 reads MNHEY; CDR2 reads SMNVEV (reference sequence). CDR3 length: 15 amino acids. The CDR3 loop reads CASSLGTRVTDTQYF. In nucleotides, the CDR3 is TGTGCCAGCAGTTTAGGAACGCGTGTCACAGATACGCAGTATTTT.

This clonotype was observed at least ten times. This rearrangement joins TRBV14 to TRBJ2-7, with TRBD1 matching over 8 bases. CDR3 length: 17 residues. V shed 4 bases and J 3 bases; nucleotides not matched to a gene: 14. The V gene's germline CDR1 is SGHDN and CDR2 FVKESK. The CDR3 sequence is CASSRQTGEWPYYEQYF. The CDR3 DNA reads as TGTGCCAGCAGCCGACAGACAGGGGAATGGCCCTACTACGAGCAGTACTTC.